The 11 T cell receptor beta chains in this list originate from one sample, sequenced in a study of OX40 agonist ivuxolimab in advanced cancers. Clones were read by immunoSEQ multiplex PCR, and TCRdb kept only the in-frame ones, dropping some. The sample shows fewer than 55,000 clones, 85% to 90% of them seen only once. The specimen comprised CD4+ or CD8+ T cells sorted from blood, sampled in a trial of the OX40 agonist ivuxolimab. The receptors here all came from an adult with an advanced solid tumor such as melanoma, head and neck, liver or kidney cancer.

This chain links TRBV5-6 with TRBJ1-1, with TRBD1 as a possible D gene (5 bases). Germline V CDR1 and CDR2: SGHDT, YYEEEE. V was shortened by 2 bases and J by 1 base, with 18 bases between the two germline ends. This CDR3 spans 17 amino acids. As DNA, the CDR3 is TGTGCCAGCAGCTTTGGGACTGGAGGCCCGAAGAACACTGAAGCTTTCTTT. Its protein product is CASSFGTGGPKNTEAFF.

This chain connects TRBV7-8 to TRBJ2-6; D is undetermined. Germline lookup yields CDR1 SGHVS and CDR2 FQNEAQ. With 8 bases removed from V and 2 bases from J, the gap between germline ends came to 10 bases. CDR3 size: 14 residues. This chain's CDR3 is CASSVVTGANVLTF. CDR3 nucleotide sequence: TGTGCCAGCTCCGTGGTAACTGGGGCCAACGTCCTGACTTTC.

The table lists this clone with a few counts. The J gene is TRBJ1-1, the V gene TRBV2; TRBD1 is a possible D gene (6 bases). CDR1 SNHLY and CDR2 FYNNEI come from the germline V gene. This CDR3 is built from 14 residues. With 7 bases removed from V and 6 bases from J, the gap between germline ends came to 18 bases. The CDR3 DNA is TGTGCCAGCAAGTTGGCAGGGGACGTTTCTGAAGCTTTCTTT. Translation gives CASKLAGDVSEAFF.

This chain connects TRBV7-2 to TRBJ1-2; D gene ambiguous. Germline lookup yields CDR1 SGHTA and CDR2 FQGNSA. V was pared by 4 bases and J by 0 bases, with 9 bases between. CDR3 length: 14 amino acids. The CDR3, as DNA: TGTGCCAGCAGCTACTACGACACTAACTATGGCTACACCTTC. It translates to CASSYYDTNYGYTF.

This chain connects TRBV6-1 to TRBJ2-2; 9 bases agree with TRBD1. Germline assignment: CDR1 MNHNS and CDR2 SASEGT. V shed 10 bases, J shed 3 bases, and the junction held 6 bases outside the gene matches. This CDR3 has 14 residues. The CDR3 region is CAISTGGDTGELFF. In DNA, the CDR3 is TGTGCCATCTCGACAGGGGGGGACACCGGGGAGCTGTTTTTT.

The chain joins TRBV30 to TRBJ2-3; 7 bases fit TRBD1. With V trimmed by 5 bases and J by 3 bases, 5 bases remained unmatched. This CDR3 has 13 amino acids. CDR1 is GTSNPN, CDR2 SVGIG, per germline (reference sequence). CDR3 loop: CAWGRQGTDTQYF. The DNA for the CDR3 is TGTGCCTGGGGAAGACAGGGTACAGATACGCAGTATTTT.

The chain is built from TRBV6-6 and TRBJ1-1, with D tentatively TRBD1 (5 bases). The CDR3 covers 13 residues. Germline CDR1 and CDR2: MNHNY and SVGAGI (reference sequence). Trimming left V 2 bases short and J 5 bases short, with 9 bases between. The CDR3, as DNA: TGTGCCAGCAGTTACGGCAGGGATACTGAAGCTTTCTTT. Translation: CASSYGRDTEAFF.

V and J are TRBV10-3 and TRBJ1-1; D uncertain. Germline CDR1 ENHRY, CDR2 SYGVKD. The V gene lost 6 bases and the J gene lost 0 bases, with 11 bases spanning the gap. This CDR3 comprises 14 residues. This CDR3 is CAIRPTELNTEAFF. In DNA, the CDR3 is TGTGCCATCAGGCCGACGGAATTGAACACTGAAGCTTTCTTT.

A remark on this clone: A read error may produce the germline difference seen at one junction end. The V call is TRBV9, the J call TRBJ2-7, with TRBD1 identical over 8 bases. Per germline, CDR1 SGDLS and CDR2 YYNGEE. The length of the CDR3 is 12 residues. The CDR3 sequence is CASSVDQGAQNF. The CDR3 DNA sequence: TGTGCCAGCAGCGTAGATCAGGGGGCGCAGAACTTC. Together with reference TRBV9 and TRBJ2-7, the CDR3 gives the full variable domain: DSGVTQTPKHLITATGQRVTLRCSPRSGDLSVYWYQQSLDQGLQFLIQYYNGEERAKGNILERFSAQQFPDLHSELNLSSLELGDSALYFCASSVDQGAQNFGPGTRLTVT.

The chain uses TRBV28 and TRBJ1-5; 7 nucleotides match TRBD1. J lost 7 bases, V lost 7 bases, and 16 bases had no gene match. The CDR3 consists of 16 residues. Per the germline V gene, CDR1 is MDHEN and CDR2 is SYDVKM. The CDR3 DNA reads TGTGCCAGCAACCGACAGGGAAGAAGTTCAAACCAGCCCCAGCATTTT. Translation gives CASNRQGRSSNQPQHF.

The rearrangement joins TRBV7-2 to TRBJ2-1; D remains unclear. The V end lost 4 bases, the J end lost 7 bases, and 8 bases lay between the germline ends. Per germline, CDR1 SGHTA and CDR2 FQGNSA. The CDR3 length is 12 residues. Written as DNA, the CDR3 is TGTGCCAGCAGCTCCACTTGGAATGAGCAGTTCTTC. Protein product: CASSSTWNEQFF.